Listed here are 6 T cell receptor beta chains from one sample, sequenced in a study of T cells after yellow fever vaccination. TCRdb reprocessed the 5' RACE reads with MiXCR, giving one entry per CDR3 protein. This sample yields about 170,000 distinct CDR3 sequences, of which roughly 11% are seen a single time; about 40% belongs to the top ten. Sample: CD8+ T cells sorted from PBMCs, taken 15 days after the yellow fever booster vaccination. These receptors originate from a man aged 18 to 30 who received the YFV17D yellow fever vaccine.

The V call is TRBV6-5, the J call TRBJ1-2; D may be TRBD1 (5 bases). Trimming removed 6 bases at V and 8 bases at J, with 16 bases between. Germline V gene lookup returns CDR1 MNHEY and CDR2 SVGAGI. This CDR3 has 13 residues. The CDR3 coding sequence is TGTGCCAGCAGGGCCGGGACGCATGACGGCTACACCTTC. It translates to CASRAGTHDGYTF.

In this sample, this clonotype turned up a few times. J is TRBJ1-4 and V is TRBV6-5; D is perhaps TRBD1 (6 bases). Germline lookup yields CDR1 MNHEY and CDR2 SVGAGI. The CDR3 contains 15 residues. Trimming took 5 bases from V and 3 from J, leaving 13 bases between them. CDR3 sequence: CASSLGGSANEKLFF. The CDR3 nucleotides read TGTGCCAGCAGTCTAGGGGGGTCGGCTAATGAAAAACTGTTTTTT.

This clonotype was seen only a few times. The rearrangement links TRBV9 to TRBJ2-1, with TRBD2 matching 8 bases. CDR1 and CDR2 from the germline V gene are SGDLS and YYNGEE. Losses at the gene ends were 4 bases for V and 4 bases for J; bases not matched to a gene: 7. There are 15 residues in the CDR3. The DNA of the CDR3 is TGTGCCAGCAGCACCGGGGGGGTGCCGTACAATGAGCAGTTCTTC. Its translation is CASSTGGVPYNEQFF. Using reference TRBV9 and TRBJ2-1 for the parts outside the CDR3, the full variable domain is DSGVTQTPKHLITATGQRVTLRCSPRSGDLSVYWYQQSLDQGLQFLIQYYNGEERAKGNILERFSAQQFPDLHSELNLSSLELGDSALYFCASSTGGVPYNEQFFGPGTRLTVL.

The table lists this clonotype with a few counts. The chain combines TRBV7-9 with TRBJ2-3; D possibly corresponds to TRBD2 (6 bases). Deletions cut 0 bases from V and 3 bases from J, with 13 bases between. Per the germline V gene, CDR1 is SEHNR and CDR2 is FQNEAQ (reference sequence). The CDR3 is 16 amino acids. CDR3 sequence reads: CASSLAKLAITDTQYF. The CDR3 nucleotides are TGTGCCAGCAGCTTAGCCAAGCTAGCGATTACAGATACGCAGTATTTT.

The rearrangement links TRBV19 to TRBJ2-6; D gene ambiguous. Trimming stripped 7 bases from V and 0 bases from J, with 4 bases between. This CDR3 is 13 amino acids long. Germline loops: CDR1 LNHDA, CDR2 SQIVND (reference sequence). The CDR3 protein is CASTDSGANVLTF. The CDR3 DNA reads TGTGCCAGTACTGACTCTGGGGCCAACGTCCTGACTTTC. Full variable domain (missing parts from reference TRBV19 and TRBJ2-6): DGGITQSPKYLFRKEGQNVTLSCEQNLNHDAMYWYRQDPGQGLRLIYYSQIVNDFQKGDIAEGYSVSREKKESFPLTVTSAQKNPTAFYLCASTDSGANVLTFGAGSRLTVL.

This clonotype was detected a few times. The J gene is TRBJ1-5, the V gene TRBV5-1; no clear D. Deletions cut 4 bases from V and 0 bases from J, with 11 bases between. This CDR3 is built from 15 residues. Germline V CDR1 and CDR2: SGHRS, YFSETQ. CDR3 in DNA: TGCGCCAGCAGCCAAACCGGGCGTAGCAATCAGCCCCAGCATTTT. This encodes CASSQTGRSNQPQHF.